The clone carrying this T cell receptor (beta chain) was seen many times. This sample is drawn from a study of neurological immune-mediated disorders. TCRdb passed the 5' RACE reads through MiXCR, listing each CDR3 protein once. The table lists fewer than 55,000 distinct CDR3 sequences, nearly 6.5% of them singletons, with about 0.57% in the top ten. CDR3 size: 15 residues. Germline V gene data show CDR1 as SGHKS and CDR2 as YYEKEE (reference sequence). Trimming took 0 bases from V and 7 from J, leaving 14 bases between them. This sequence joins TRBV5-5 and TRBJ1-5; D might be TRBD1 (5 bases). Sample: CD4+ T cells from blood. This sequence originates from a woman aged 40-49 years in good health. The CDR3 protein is CASSLDYRGDQPQHF. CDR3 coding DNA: TGTGCCAGCAGCTTGGATTATAGGGGCGACCAGCCCCAGCATTTT.